This T cell receptor beta chain was captured in a study of early T cells in non-severe SARS-CoV-2 infection. On the study more broadly: The study sequenced bulk RNA from unsorted whole blood, with chains unpaired.

V shed 1 base and J shed 2 bases, with 13 bases lying between them. The CDR3 is 16 residues long. The V gene's germline CDR1 is SGHKS and CDR2 YYEKEE (reference sequence). TCRdb reprocessed the 5' RACE reads via MiXCR and lists one record per CDR3 protein. The sample includes over 55,000 distinct CDR3 sequences, roughly 12% of them seen just once. The TCR comes from an adult who was a healthcare worker with PCR-confirmed SARS-CoV-2 infection or an uninfected control (not recorded which). The genes are TRBV5-5 and TRBJ1-5, with D unresolved. The sequencing used whole blood, collected at baseline. CDR3 sequence: CASSLPALGGNQPQHF. Written as DNA, the CDR3 is TGTGCCAGCAGCTTGCCCGCTCTTGGGGGCAATCAGCCCCAGCATTTT.